This TCR beta chain comes out of a study of spatial heterogeneity in lung cancer. At the level of the study: Beta-chain sequences consistently outnumbered alpha-chain sequences in detection.

Germline-derived CDR1 and CDR2 are KGHSH and LQKENI. V was shortened by 3 bases and J by 6 bases, with 11 bases between the two germline ends. The CDR3 spans 13 residues. At least ten counts were recorded for this clonotype. Using its own MiXCR run on the 5' RACE reads, TCRdb lists one record per CDR3 protein. Of about 38,000 distinct CDR3 sequences listed, roughly 7.4% are singletons. Described time point: sample taken at primary tumor resection. Donors were under 90 untreated early-stage non-small cell lung cancer patients. Whole RNA from tumor, nontumor lung or frozen PBMC was sequenced unsorted. The sequencing used PBMCs, collected at surgery. This sequence originates from a male donor with early-stage non-small cell lung cancer. The chain is built from TRBV18 and TRBJ1-2; no definite D call. CDR3 residues: CASSPGPTDGYTF. CDR3 nucleotide sequence: TGTGCCAGCTCACCTGGCCCGACGGATGGCTACACCTTC.